The next 10 T cell receptor beta chains were all read from a single sample in a study of CXCR3-negative and CXCR3-positive naive CD8 T cells. General study findings and limits: A higher hydrophobicity marked the TRB CDR3s of CXCR3-positive naive cells versus CXCR3-negative naive cells.

Via 5' RACE with UMI labels, TRB cDNA libraries were prepared. TCRdb re-called the 5' RACE reads and gives one entry per CDR3 protein, without DNA. This sample's table has approximately 100,000 distinct CDR3 sequences. Their recognized antigens are unknown. Sequencing was carried out using naive CXCR3+ CD8+ T cells from blood. The subset here: CD45RO-CCR7+CD27+CD95- naive CD8+ T cells expressing CXCR3 (TNR3+). The receptors stem from a human donor in good health. Some clones in this sample may be carry-over from other donors' samples.

The chain couples TRBV6-2 or TRBV6-3 to TRBJ1-1; absent DNA, TCRdb's TRBD1 call cannot be checked. CDR3 length equals 13 residues. CDR1 MNHEY and CDR2 SVGEGT come from the germline V gene. The CDR3 sequence: CASRSGTGLEAFF.

The rearrangement uses TRBV3-1 and TRBJ2-7; TCRdb's D call of TRBD1 is untestable without DNA. The CDR3 has 17 amino acids. The germline V gene has CDR1 LGHDT and CDR2 YNNKEL (reference sequence). The CDR3 protein is CASSQGGQGVPSWEQYF.

This chain links TRBV5-6 with TRBJ2-7. Germline CDR1 reads SGHDT; CDR2 reads YYEEEE. This CDR3 comprises 11 residues. The CDR3 sequence is CASSVSYEQYF.

V usage is TRBV12-3 or TRBV12-4 and J usage is TRBJ2-2; absent DNA, TCRdb's TRBD2 call cannot be checked. The CDR3 extends over 14 amino acids. CDR3 sequence: CASSLGGPTGELFF.

The chain links TRBV20-1 to TRBJ2-2; the TRBD1 assignment by TCRdb is unverifiable without DNA. Germline lookup yields CDR1 DFQATT and CDR2 SNEGSKA (reference sequence). This CDR3 comprises 13 residues. The CDR3 region is CSAGDRNTGELFF.

The rearrangement joins TRBV20-1 to TRBJ1-1; TCRdb outputs TRBD1, but without DNA this stays unchecked. The CDR3 totals 13 residues. CDR1 DFQATT and CDR2 SNEGSKA come from the germline V gene (reference sequence). Here the CDR3 reads CSATDRETTEAFF.

The chain is built from TRBV28 and TRBJ2-7; the TCRdb D gene call, TRBD1, has no DNA to confirm it. From germline, CDR1 is MDHEN and CDR2 SYDVKM. CDR3 size: 13 residues. The CDR3 reads CASSSRRGHEQYF.

The chain uses TRBV20-1 and TRBJ2-7; TCRdb's D gene call, TRBD2, goes unchecked for lack of DNA. The germline gives CDR1 DFQATT, CDR2 SNEGSKA (reference sequence). The CDR3 extends over 15 amino acids. CDR3 amino acids: CSARDLSGPINEQYF.

The CDR3 sequence: CSVRGGGTDTQYF. The chain is built from TRBV29-1 and TRBJ2-3; the D gene TCRdb calls, TRBD2, cannot be checked with no DNA. Germline V gene lookup returns CDR1 SQVTM and CDR2 ANQGSEA. The CDR3 contains 13 residues.

The chain is built from TRBV7-6 and TRBJ2-7. There are 13 residues in the CDR3. From germline, CDR1 is SGHVS and CDR2 FNYEAQ. CDR3 sequence: CASSLSVGGEQYF. The complete variable domain, with remaining parts taken from reference TRBV7-6 and TRBJ2-7, reads GAGVSQSPRYKVTKRGQDVALRCDPISGHVSLYWYRQALGQGPEFLTYFNYEAQQDKSGLPNDRFSAERPEGSISTLTIQRTEQRDSAMYRCASSLSVGGEQYFGPGTRLTVT.